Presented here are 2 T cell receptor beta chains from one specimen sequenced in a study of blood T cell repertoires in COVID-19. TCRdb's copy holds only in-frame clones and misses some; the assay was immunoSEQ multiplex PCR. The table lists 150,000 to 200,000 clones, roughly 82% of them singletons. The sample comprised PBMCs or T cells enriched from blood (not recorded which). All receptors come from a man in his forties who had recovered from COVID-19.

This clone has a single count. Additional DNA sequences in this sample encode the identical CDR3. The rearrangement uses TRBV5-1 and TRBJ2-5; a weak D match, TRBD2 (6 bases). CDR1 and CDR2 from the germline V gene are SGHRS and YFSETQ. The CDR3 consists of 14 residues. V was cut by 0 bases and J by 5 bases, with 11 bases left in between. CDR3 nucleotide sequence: TGCGCCAGCAGCTTGGGACCCGGAGGGGAGACCCAGTACTTC. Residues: CASSLGPGGETQYF.

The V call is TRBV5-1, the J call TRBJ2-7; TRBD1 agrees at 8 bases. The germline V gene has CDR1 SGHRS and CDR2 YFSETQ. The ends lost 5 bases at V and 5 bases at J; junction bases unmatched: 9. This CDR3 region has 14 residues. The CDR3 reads CASRGQGALNEQYF. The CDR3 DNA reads TGCGCCAGCAGGGGGCAGGGGGCTCTCAACGAGCAGTACTTC.